Listed here are 13 T cell receptor beta chains from one sample, sequenced in a study of T cell clonality in common variable immunodeficiency. Profiled with immunoSEQ multiplex PCR; TCRdb holds only in-frame clones, not every one. Singletons are absent from the sample, which has about 42,000 clones. Sequenced: peripheral blood mononuclear cells. The receptors here all came from a person between 18 and 75 years old in good health.

This clone was counted at least ten times. The CDR3 is cut off 3 residues early in the read; its end comes from the germline J gene. This chain joins TRBV6-1 and TRBJ1-2, with 8 bases aligning to TRBD1. There are 16 residues in the CDR3. Looked up from germline, CDR1 is MNHNS and CDR2 is SASEGT. The CDR3 loop reads CASSEDFGTGSYDYTF. The part of the CDR3 DNA that was read is TGTGCCAGCAGTGAAGACTTTGGGACAGGATCCTACGAC.

This clone was counted at least ten times. The read ends 3 residues shy of where the CDR3 ends; the end is completed using the germline J gene. The rearrangement links TRBV20-1 to TRBJ2-7; TRBD2 aligns across 7 bases. J gave up 5 bases and V 3 bases, and 16 bases lay outside the gene matches. The germline V gene has CDR1 DFQATT and CDR2 SNEGSKA (reference sequence). CDR3 size: 16 residues. The sequenced part of the CDR3 DNA is TGCAGTGCTAGTAGTGACAGCGGGATATTGTTCGACGAG. Translating gives CSASSDSGILFDE. The entire CDR3 is CSASSDSGILFDEQYF.

This clone was picked up many times. The read falls 3 residues short of the CDR3 end, and the missing part is taken from the germline J gene. This sequence joins TRBV5-6 and TRBJ1-4; a weak D match, TRBD1 (5 bases). The CDR3 has 14 residues. CDR1 is SGHDT and CDR2 is YYEEEE in the germline V gene. The CDR3 loop reads CASSLAGGNSPLFF. The sequenced CDR3 bases are TGTGCCAGCAGCTTAGCCGGGGGTAATTCACCA.

This clone was seen ten or more times. Sequencing ends 3 residues short of the CDR3 end; the germline J gene provides the rest. J is TRBJ2-7 and V is TRBV6-2 or TRBV6-3; 7 positions agree with TRBD2. This CDR3 is built from 13 residues. Germline V gene sequence: CDR1 MNHEY, CDR2 SVGEGT. The V gene end was trimmed by 7 bases and the J gene end by 1 base; junction bases not matched to a gene: 4. CDR3 DNA, as far as it was read: TGTGCCAGCAAGCAGGGAGGGTCCTACGAG. This codes for CASKQGGSYE. The complete CDR3 reads CASKQGGSYEQYF.

This clone was observed many times. The CDR3 end falls 3 residues outside the read, so it is completed with the germline J gene. This chain joins TRBV12-3 or TRBV12-4 and TRBJ2-3, with 7 bases identical to TRBD1. This CDR3 is 14 amino acids long. The V gene end was trimmed by 1 base and the J gene end by 3 bases; junction bases not matched to a gene: 1. The CDR3: CASSLVTGTDTQYF. The CDR3 DNA, read in part, is TGTGCCAGCAGTTTAGTGACAGGGACAGATACG.

This clone was detected many times. The read terminates 3 residues before the CDR3 end, so the remaining end is supplied by the germline J gene. The chain joins TRBV20-1 to TRBJ2-1, with 11 bases lining up with TRBD2. Germline V gene sequence: CDR1 DFQATT, CDR2 SNEGSKA (reference sequence). V was clipped by 7 bases and J by 8 bases; unmatched bases: 7. This CDR3 has 13 residues. The sequenced part of the CDR3 DNA is TGCAGTGAACTGGGACTAGCGGCCGATGAG. Translated, it gives CSELGLAADE. The full CDR3 protein is CSELGLAADEQFF.

This clone was seen a few times. With the read ending 3 residues before the CDR3 end, the germline J gene is used to fill in that end. V gene TRBV11-2 combines with J gene TRBJ2-1, with a possible D match to TRBD2 (6 bases). This CDR3 is built from 12 residues. V lost 1 base and J 9 bases, leaving 7 bases between the germline ends. Germline values: CDR1 SGHAT, CDR2 FQNNGV. This chain's CDR3 is CASSLAGGEQFF. CDR3 DNA (partial): TGTGCCAGCAGCTTAGCCGGGGGTGAG.

The table lists this clone with a few counts. The DNA ends 3 residues before the CDR3 does, and the rest of the CDR3 is filled in from the germline J gene. This chain links TRBV6-2 or TRBV6-3 with TRBJ1-2, with TRBD1 as a possible D gene (5 bases). This CDR3 is 16 amino acids long. Germline V gives CDR1 MNHEY, CDR2 SVGEGT. Trimming cost V 6 bases and J 2 bases, with 19 bases left between them. The CDR3 reads CASRPPGRRANYGYTF. CDR3 DNA (partial): TGTGCCAGCAGACCCCCAGGGAGACGCGCCAACTATGGC.

This clone was seen at least ten times. The CDR3 extends 3 residues past the end of the read, so its final part is completed from the germline J gene. This chain uses TRBV28 with TRBJ2-3, with D maybe TRBD2 (6 bases). V dropped 6 bases and J dropped 4 bases, with 17 bases sitting between them. The CDR3 is 15 amino acids. CDR1 is MDHEN, CDR2 SYDVKM, per germline. CDR3 sequence reads: CASSPSGGVADTQYF. Partial CDR3 DNA: TGTGCCAGCAGCCCCTCGGGCGGGGTGGCAGATACG.

This clone was seen at least ten times. The CDR3 extends 3 residues past the end of the read, so its final part is completed from the germline J gene. The chain recombines TRBV2 with TRBJ2-7; 12 positions match TRBD1. The CDR3 covers 14 residues. Germline CDR1 and CDR2: SNHLY and FYNNEI. With V trimmed by 7 bases and J by 5 bases, 6 bases remained unmatched. The CDR3 loop is CASKVGQGADEQYF. The CDR3 bases that were read are TGTGCCAGCAAGGTGGGACAGGGGGCGGACGAG.

This clone was observed many times. The read gets to within 3 residues of the CDR3 end, and the germline J gene fills in the rest. The chain joins TRBV5-6 to TRBJ2-1; D might be TRBD1 (5 bases). V lost 4 bases and J 5 bases, leaving 10 bases between the germline ends. From germline, CDR1 is SGHDT and CDR2 YYEEEE. This CDR3 has 13 amino acids. The covered CDR3 bases are TGTGCCAGCAGCCTCCTACAGGACAATGAG. Translation gives CASSLLQDNE. The CDR3 reads in full as CASSLLQDNEQFF.

The sequenced part of the CDR3 DNA is TGTGCCAGCTCACCAAATGACTACGAC. It yields the protein CASSPNDYD. The whole CDR3 sequence reads CASSPNDYDYTF. The chain has TRBV18 and TRBJ1-2; D call uncertain. The sequence runs out 3 residues before the end of the CDR3; the remainder is reconstructed from the germline J gene. Germline values: CDR1 KGHSH, CDR2 LQKENI. The CDR3 is made up of 12 amino acids.

This clone was recorded many times. Read data end 3 residues before the CDR3 end; the end is taken from the germline J gene. The V and J genes are TRBV7-2 and TRBJ2-3, with D maybe TRBD1 (5 bases). Trimming took off 0 bases at V and 8 bases at J, with 9 bases between the two ends. Germline CDR1 reads SGHTA; CDR2 reads FQGNSA. The CDR3 spans 13 residues. The DNA read from the CDR3 is TGTGCCAGCAGCTTAGCGACAGATAGTACG. Encoded protein: CASSLATDST. The full CDR3 sequence reads CASSLATDSTQYF.